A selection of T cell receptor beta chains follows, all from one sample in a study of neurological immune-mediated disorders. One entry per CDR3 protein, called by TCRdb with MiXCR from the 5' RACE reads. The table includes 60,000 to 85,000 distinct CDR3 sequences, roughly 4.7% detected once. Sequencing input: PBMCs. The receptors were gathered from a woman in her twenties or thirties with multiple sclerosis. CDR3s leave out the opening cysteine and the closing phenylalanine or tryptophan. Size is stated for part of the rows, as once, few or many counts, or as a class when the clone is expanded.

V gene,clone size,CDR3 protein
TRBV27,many,ASSFYPVRAKNIQY
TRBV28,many,ASSPSPGTMHEQY
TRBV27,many,ASSPTGIERINEQF
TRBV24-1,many,ATSDTTGAQETQY
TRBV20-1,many,SARGGLAGVYEQY
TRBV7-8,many,ASSFDRFEAF
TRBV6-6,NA,ASSGQGATYGYT
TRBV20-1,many,SARDMRRAGLGTGAYEQY
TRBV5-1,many,ASSWKGGSGANVLT
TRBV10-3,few,AIRPRTGNEQF
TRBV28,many,ASSFGGIPETQY
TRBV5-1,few,ASSLAQGKNIQY
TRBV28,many,ASNNRGYYEQY
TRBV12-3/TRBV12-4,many,ASSQTGGNQPQH
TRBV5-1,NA,ASSVTGTGGGELF
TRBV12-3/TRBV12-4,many,LVTPAGNQPQH
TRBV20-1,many,SAYLQTGGEGAF
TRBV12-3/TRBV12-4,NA,ASSYSGTSNYGYT
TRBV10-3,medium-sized,AISPGEHYNSPLH
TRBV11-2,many,ASSLVGGAPTEAF
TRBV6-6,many,ASSPTRSSYNEQF
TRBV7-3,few,ASSLTPSHSGGFIGNEQF
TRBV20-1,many,SAGVGIGETQY
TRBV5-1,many,ASSLAGGPRDEQF
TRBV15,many,ATSRDIGGSTEAF
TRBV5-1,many,ASSLTYDSPLH
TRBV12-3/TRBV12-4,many,ASSSGQVNTEAF
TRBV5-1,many,ASSLGPTVNTEAF
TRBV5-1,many,ASQDMTNEKLF
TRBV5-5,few,ASSLNYEGNTEAF
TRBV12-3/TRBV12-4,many,ASSRAMNTEAF
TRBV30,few,AWGAGPGELF
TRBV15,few,ATSRLDRANTEAF
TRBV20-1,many,SARDVWGGRTEAF
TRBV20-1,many,SARGTGYHQETQY
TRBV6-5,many,ASSDSGETQY
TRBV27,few,ASSFKENTEAF
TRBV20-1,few,SDRDYVAGELF
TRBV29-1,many,SVRTPSGEKLF
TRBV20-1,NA,SAPDSNYGYT
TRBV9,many,ASSVGPGMNTEAF
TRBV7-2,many,ASSSDPGRQETQY
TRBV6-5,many,ASSPTLADTQY
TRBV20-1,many,SATGQGATNEKLF
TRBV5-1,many,ASSLNTAANYGYT
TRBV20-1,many,SARDSETYEQY
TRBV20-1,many,SARLLNPGIYNEQF
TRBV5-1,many,ASNVKGGIGAEETQY
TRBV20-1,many,SATRDYSYEQY
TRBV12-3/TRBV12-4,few,ASSFRTSGSYEQY
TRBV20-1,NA,SASSSLYNEQF
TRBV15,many,ATSSWDVPAEAF